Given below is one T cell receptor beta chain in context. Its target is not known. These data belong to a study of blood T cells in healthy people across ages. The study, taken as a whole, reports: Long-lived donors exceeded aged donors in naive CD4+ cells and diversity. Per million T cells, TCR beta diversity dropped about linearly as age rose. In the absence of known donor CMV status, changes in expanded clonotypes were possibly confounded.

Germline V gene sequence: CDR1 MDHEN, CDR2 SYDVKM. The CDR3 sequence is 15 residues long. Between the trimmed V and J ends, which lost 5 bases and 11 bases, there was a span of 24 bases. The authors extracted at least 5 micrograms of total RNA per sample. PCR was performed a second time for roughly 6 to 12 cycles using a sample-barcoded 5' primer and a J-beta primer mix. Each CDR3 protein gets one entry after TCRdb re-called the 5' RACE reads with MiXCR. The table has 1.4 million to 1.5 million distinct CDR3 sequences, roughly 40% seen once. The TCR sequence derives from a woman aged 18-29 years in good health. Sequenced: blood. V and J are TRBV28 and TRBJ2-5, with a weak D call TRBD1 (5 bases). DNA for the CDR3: TGTGCCAGCAGTCACGGTGGGGCGTTCTCGAATGAGCAGTACTTC. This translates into CASSHGGAFSNEQYF.